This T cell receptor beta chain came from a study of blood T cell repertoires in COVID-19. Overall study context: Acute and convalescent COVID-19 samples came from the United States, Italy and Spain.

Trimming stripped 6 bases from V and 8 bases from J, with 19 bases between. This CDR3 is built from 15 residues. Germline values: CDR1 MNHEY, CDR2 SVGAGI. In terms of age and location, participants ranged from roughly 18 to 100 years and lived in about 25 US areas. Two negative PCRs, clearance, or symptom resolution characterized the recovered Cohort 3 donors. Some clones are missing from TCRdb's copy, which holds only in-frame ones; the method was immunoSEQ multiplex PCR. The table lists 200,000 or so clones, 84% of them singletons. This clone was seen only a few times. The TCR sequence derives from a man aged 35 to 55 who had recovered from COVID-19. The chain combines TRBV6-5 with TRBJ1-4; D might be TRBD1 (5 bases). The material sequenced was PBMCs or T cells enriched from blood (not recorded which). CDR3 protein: CASSLQTGVKEKLFF. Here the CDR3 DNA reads TGTGCCAGCAGCCTACAAACGGGGGTAAAGGAAAAACTGTTTTTT.